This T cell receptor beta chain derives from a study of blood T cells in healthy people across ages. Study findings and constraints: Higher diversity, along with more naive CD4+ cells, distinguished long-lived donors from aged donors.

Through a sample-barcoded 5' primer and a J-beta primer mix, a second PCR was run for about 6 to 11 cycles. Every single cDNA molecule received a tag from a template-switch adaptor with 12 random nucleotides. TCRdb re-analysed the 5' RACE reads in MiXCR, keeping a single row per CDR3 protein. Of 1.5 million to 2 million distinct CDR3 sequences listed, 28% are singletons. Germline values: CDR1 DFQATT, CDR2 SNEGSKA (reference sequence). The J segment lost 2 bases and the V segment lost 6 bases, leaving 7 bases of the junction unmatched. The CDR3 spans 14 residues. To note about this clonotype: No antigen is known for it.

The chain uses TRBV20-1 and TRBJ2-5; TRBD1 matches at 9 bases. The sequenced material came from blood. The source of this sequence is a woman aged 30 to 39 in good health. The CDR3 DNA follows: TGCAGTGCAGGTGGACAGGGGATGCAAGAGACCCAGTACTTC. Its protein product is CSAGGQGMQETQYF.